The source of this T cell receptor beta chain is a study of blood T cell repertoires in COVID-19 (dated by TCRdb to about 2020). With respect to the entire study: The collaborator samples originated in the United States, Italy and Spain and spanned the acute and convalescent phases of COVID-19. The prospective study material was composed of cDNA or gDNA derived from T cells, B-cell-depleted T cells, or PBMCs. The dataset comprised deeply sampled blood TCRbeta repertoires from subjects exposed to, actively infected with, or recovered from COVID-19. A freely available public database, intended as a resource for researchers studying the immune response to SARS-CoV-2, is where the repertoires were released. The samples were drawn from two sources: the first 160 participants of the ongoing ImmuneRACE study, and over 1,000 subjects contributed by 6 global collaborators. Sample metadata almost always included a de-identified subject ID, COVID-19 status, age in years and sex. HLA class I and class II types, where available, came from metadata supplied by the sample provider rather than from assay-based typing. Study-wide conclusions, independent of this receptor: How much clinical and demographic metadata was included differed by source and by participant, and the metadata was provided uncurated.

The immunoSEQ Assay, a bias-controlled multiplex PCR, was used to amplify TCRbeta CDR3 regions from genomic DNA. Concerning the study's data processing: The number of nucleated cells in each sample was estimated from the amplification of reference gene primers within the assay. Sequence reads were collapsed and filtered to measure the absolute abundance of every unique TCRbeta CDR3 rearrangement. For each sample, productive Simpson clonality was calculated as the square root of Simpson's diversity index across productive rearrangements. Not all clones reach the TCRdb copy of this immuneACCESS table, which keeps in-frame sequences only. Checked studies attribute under half of the gap to unresolved V genes and leave the rest unexplained. V and J calls and clone size are given by that table; D and trimming were obtained from the DNA. For this sample there are roughly 170,000 clones; approximately 80% appear just once. Less than 15% of the sample is taken by the ten largest.

Relative to germline, V is 6 bases shorter and J is 1 base shorter, with 9 bases between their ends. The germline V gene provides CDR1 ENHRY and CDR2 SYGVKD. From the cysteine through the phenylalanine, the CDR3 covers 13 amino acids. Just the 39-base CDR3 DNA is kept, in frame starting at base 1. Details on this clone: Which antigen it targets is not known. No much larger clonotype is one base removed from it; base qualities were not supplied.

In the prospective study, participants were about 18 to 89 years old, resided in under 30 geographic areas of the United States, and were enrolled through a virtual design. In the prospective study, cohorts were assigned on the basis of participant-reported clinical history obtained from a screening survey and a study questionnaire. ImmuneRACE Cohort 3 recovered participants were defined by two consecutive negative NP/OP PCR tests, healthcare professional clearance, or symptom resolution. Mobile phlebotomists in the prospective study collected whole blood, serum and a nasopharyngeal or oropharyngeal swab from every participant. Participants in the prospective study had the option to provide additional blood draws and questionnaires over an approximately 2-month period. Before DNA extraction, blood samples from the prospective study were shipped at room temperature or frozen.

The source is a man between 45 and 60 years old who had recovered from COVID-19. The rearrangement combines TRBV10-3 with TRBJ1-1; TRBD1 is a weak D gene call, 6 bases matching. The sequencing input was PBMCs or T cells enriched from blood (not recorded which). Here the CDR3 is given as CAIRSGQNTEAFF. The sequence in DNA is TGTGCCATCAGATCGGGACAGAACACTGAAGCTTTCTTT.